This is a list of T cell receptor beta chains from one sample in a study of cytomegalovirus exposure and HLA in healthy donors. The repertoire was sequenced with immunoSEQ multiplex PCR; TCRdb's copy has only in-frame clones and lacks some. The repertoire consists of some 200,000 clones, with approximately 78% occurring once and the leading ten covering under 7.5%. Sequenced: PBMCs. These receptors came from a woman between 50 and 59 years old in good health and CMV-seropositive. Each CDR3 is given with its conserved first and last residue. A D gene is named only where the DNA matches it firmly. Clone sizes are given selectively: once, few, many, or a class where the clone is expanded.

j_gene: TRBJ2-1
len: 14
abundance: NA
v_gene: TRBV2
d_gene: TRBD2
CDR3aa: CASVPSGGFNEQFF
CDR3nt: TGTGCCAGCGTCCCTAGCGGGGGGTTCAATGAGCAGTTCTTC

j_gene: TRBJ2-1
len: 15
abundance: NA
v_gene: TRBV9
d_gene: NA
CDR3aa: CASSVNPSHNNEQFF
CDR3nt: TGTGCCAGCAGCGTAAATCCTAGCCACAACAATGAGCAGTTCTTC

j_gene: TRBJ2-2
len: 14
abundance: NA
v_gene: TRBV5-1
d_gene: TRBD1
CDR3aa: CASGEQGGAGELFF
CDR3nt: TGCGCCAGCGGGGAACAGGGGGGCGCCGGGGAGCTGTTTTTT

j_gene: TRBJ1-4
len: 16
abundance: NA
v_gene: TRBV5-1
d_gene: TRBD1
CDR3aa: CASSLTGGATNEKLFF
CDR3nt: TGCGCCAGCAGCTTGACAGGGGGAGCAACTAATGAAAAACTGTTTTTT

j_gene: TRBJ1-4
len: 13
abundance: few
v_gene: TRBV5-6
d_gene: NA
CDR3aa: CASSGGGREKLFF
CDR3nt: TGTGCCAGCAGTGGCGGTGGAAGGGAAAAACTGTTTTTT

j_gene: TRBJ2-2
len: 15
abundance: once
v_gene: TRBV19
d_gene: NA
CDR3aa: CASSPTRGDTGELFF
CDR3nt: TGTGCCAGTAGTCCGACAAGGGGTGATACGGGGGAGCTGTTTTTT

j_gene: TRBJ2-5
len: 11
abundance: once
v_gene: TRBV19
d_gene: NA
CDR3aa: CASQRPGAQYF
CDR3nt: TGTGCCAGTCAAAGACCAGGGGCCCAGTACTTC

j_gene: TRBJ1-3
len: 15
abundance: NA
v_gene: TRBV7-6
d_gene: NA
CDR3aa: CASSIDTGYGNTIYF
CDR3nt: TGTGCCAGCAGCATCGATACAGGGTATGGAAACACCATATATTTT

j_gene: TRBJ2-1
len: 15
abundance: NA
v_gene: TRBV7-8
d_gene: NA
CDR3aa: CASTLPGLGYNEQFF
CDR3nt: TGTGCCAGCACCCTCCCAGGGCTGGGCTACAATGAGCAGTTCTTC

j_gene: TRBJ1-2
len: 13
abundance: NA
v_gene: TRBV28
d_gene: TRBD1
CDR3aa: CASRPPGQGGYTF
CDR3nt: TGTGCCAGCAGACCTCCGGGACAGGGAGGCTACACCTTC

j_gene: TRBJ2-3
len: 15
abundance: once
v_gene: TRBV11-2
d_gene: NA
CDR3aa: CASSLDGSSTDTQYF
CDR3nt: TGTGCCAGCAGCTTAGACGGGAGTAGCACAGATACGCAGTATTTT

j_gene: TRBJ2-3
len: 18
abundance: NA
v_gene: TRBV4-1
d_gene: NA
CDR3aa: CASSQDWEGDTLIDTQYF
CDR3nt: TGCGCCAGCAGCCAGGATTGGGAGGGGGACACCTTAATTGATACGCAGTATTTT

j_gene: TRBJ2-1
len: 19
abundance: NA
v_gene: TRBV7-9
d_gene: TRBD1
CDR3aa: CASSLVGSRGPESYNEQFF
CDR3nt: TGTGCCAGCAGCTTAGTAGGCAGCAGGGGGCCCGAATCCTACAATGAGCAGTTCTTC

j_gene: TRBJ2-2
len: 18
abundance: few
v_gene: TRBV5-5
d_gene: TRBD1
CDR3aa: CASSLRTGGSGRTGELFF
CDR3nt: TGTGCCAGCAGCCTTAGGACAGGGGGCAGTGGAAGGACCGGGGAGCTGTTTTTT

j_gene: TRBJ2-3
len: 15
abundance: NA
v_gene: TRBV4-3
d_gene: NA
CDR3aa: CASSPGEGEGDTQYF
CDR3nt: TGCGCCAGCAGCCCGGGGGAGGGGGAGGGAGATACGCAGTATTTT

j_gene: TRBJ1-1
len: 14
abundance: few
v_gene: TRBV9
d_gene: NA
CDR3aa: CASSVGQVKTEAFF
CDR3nt: TGTGCCAGCAGCGTAGGTCAGGTGAAGACTGAAGCTTTCTTT

j_gene: TRBJ2-2
len: 14
abundance: NA
v_gene: TRBV10-3
d_gene: TRBD1
CDR3aa: CAISPRGLTGELFF
CDR3nt: TGTGCCATCAGCCCCAGGGGGCTCACCGGGGAGCTGTTTTTT

j_gene: TRBJ2-7
len: 13
abundance: NA
v_gene: TRBV7-2
d_gene: NA
CDR3aa: CASSFGAAYEQYF
CDR3nt: TGTGCCAGCAGCTTTGGGGCGGCCTACGAGCAGTACTTC

j_gene: TRBJ1-2
len: 14
abundance: NA
v_gene: TRBV6-5
d_gene: NA
CDR3aa: CASSTTGSGYGYTF
CDR3nt: TGTGCCAGCAGTACCACAGGGTCGGGCTATGGCTACACCTTC

j_gene: TRBJ2-5
len: 12
abundance: NA
v_gene: TRBV10-2
d_gene: NA
CDR3aa: CASRDSQETQYF
CDR3nt: TGCGCCAGCCGGGACTCACAAGAGACCCAGTACTTC

j_gene: TRBJ2-7
len: 13
abundance: once
v_gene: TRBV28
d_gene: NA
CDR3aa: CASSPHGHYEQYF
CDR3nt: TGTGCCAGCAGTCCCCATGGACACTACGAGCAGTACTTC

j_gene: TRBJ2-7
len: 13
abundance: NA
v_gene: TRBV11-2
d_gene: NA
CDR3aa: CASSLDPAYEQYF
CDR3nt: TGTGCCAGCAGCTTAGATCCAGCCTACGAGCAGTACTTC

j_gene: TRBJ2-2
len: 14
abundance: NA
v_gene: TRBV18
d_gene: NA
CDR3aa: CASSPGTNTGELFF
CDR3nt: TGTGCCAGCTCACCCGGGACGAACACCGGGGAGCTGTTTTTT

j_gene: TRBJ2-1
len: 14
abundance: once
v_gene: TRBV12-5
d_gene: TRBD2
CDR3aa: CASTPPGGRVGQFF
CDR3nt: TGTGCTAGTACCCCACCCGGCGGGAGGGTAGGGCAGTTCTTC

j_gene: TRBJ1-1
len: 17
abundance: NA
v_gene: TRBV7-9
d_gene: NA
CDR3aa: CASSSLQGRVGDTEAFF
CDR3nt: TGTGCCAGCAGCTCCTTGCAGGGGCGCGTAGGGGACACTGAAGCTTTCTTT

j_gene: TRBJ1-1
len: 16
abundance: NA
v_gene: TRBV4-1
d_gene: TRBD1
CDR3aa: CASSRRQGFTNTEAFF
CDR3nt: TGCGCCAGCAGCCGCCGACAGGGGTTTACAAACACTGAAGCTTTCTTT

j_gene: TRBJ1-6
len: 15
abundance: NA
v_gene: TRBV28
d_gene: TRBD1
CDR3aa: CASTPGTGGYSPLHF
CDR3nt: TGTGCCAGCACCCCTGGGACAGGGGGATATTCACCCCTCCACTTT

j_gene: TRBJ2-3
len: 19
abundance: NA
v_gene: TRBV5-1
d_gene: TRBD1
CDR3aa: CASSLAVLSTGQRTDTQYF
CDR3nt: TGCGCCAGCAGCTTGGCGGTCCTGAGCACGGGACAGAGGACAGATACGCAGTATTTT

j_gene: TRBJ1-1
len: 13
abundance: NA
v_gene: TRBV27
d_gene: NA
CDR3aa: CASSLRQESEAFF
CDR3nt: TGTGCCAGCAGTTTACGACAGGAGTCTGAAGCTTTCTTT

j_gene: TRBJ1-1
len: 13
abundance: NA
v_gene: TRBV30
d_gene: TRBD1
CDR3aa: CAWSTTGDTEAFF
CDR3nt: TGTGCCTGGAGTACAACAGGGGACACTGAAGCTTTCTTT

j_gene: TRBJ2-7
len: 15
abundance: few
v_gene: TRBV7-2
d_gene: TRBD2
CDR3aa: CASSPWEGYQYEQYF
CDR3nt: TGTGCCAGCAGCCCCTGGGAGGGGTACCAATACGAGCAGTACTTC

j_gene: TRBJ2-6
len: 15
abundance: NA
v_gene: TRBV25-1
d_gene: TRBD1
CDR3aa: CASSETGSGANVLTF
CDR3nt: TGTGCCAGCAGTGAGACAGGGTCCGGGGCCAACGTCCTGACTTTC

j_gene: TRBJ2-5
len: 13
abundance: NA
v_gene: TRBV28
d_gene: NA
CDR3aa: CASSLGQGETQYF
CDR3nt: TGTGCCAGCAGTTTAGGGCAGGGGGAGACCCAGTACTTC

j_gene: TRBJ1-2
len: 13
abundance: NA
v_gene: TRBV5-6
d_gene: TRBD1
CDR3aa: CASSPGTAGGYTF
CDR3nt: TGTGCCAGCAGCCCAGGGACAGCGGGTGGCTACACCTTC

j_gene: TRBJ2-6
len: 15
abundance: NA
v_gene: TRBV28
d_gene: NA
CDR3aa: CASRATGSGANVLTF
CDR3nt: TGTGCCAGCAGAGCGACAGGCTCTGGGGCCAACGTCCTGACTTTC

j_gene: TRBJ2-1
len: 12
abundance: once
v_gene: TRBV10-2
d_gene: NA
CDR3aa: CASRTTHNEQFF
CDR3nt: TGCGCCAGCAGGACTACCCACAATGAGCAGTTCTTC

j_gene: TRBJ2-2
len: 14
abundance: NA
v_gene: TRBV2
d_gene: NA
CDR3aa: CASTTQADTRELFF
CDR3nt: TGTGCCAGCACGACCCAGGCCGACACCCGGGAGCTGTTTTTT

j_gene: TRBJ2-5
len: 15
abundance: NA
v_gene: TRBV19
d_gene: TRBD1
CDR3aa: CASKEGGRDRETQYF
CDR3nt: TGTGCCAGTAAGGAAGGGGGCAGGGACCGAGAGACCCAGTACTTC

j_gene: TRBJ2-1
len: 15
abundance: once
v_gene: TRBV6-6
d_gene: TRBD2
CDR3aa: CASSSLPGLAIEQFF
CDR3nt: TGTGCCAGCAGTTCGCTCCCGGGACTAGCGATTGAGCAGTTCTTC

j_gene: TRBJ2-2
len: 16
abundance: NA
v_gene: TRBV27
d_gene: NA
CDR3aa: CASSLHLPPGTGELFF
CDR3nt: TGTGCCAGCAGTTTACATCTACCCCCGGGCACCGGGGAGCTGTTTTTT

j_gene: TRBJ2-1
len: 14
abundance: NA
v_gene: TRBV5-1
d_gene: NA
CDR3aa: CASSLDTFDNEQFF
CDR3nt: TGCGCCAGCAGCTTGGATACTTTTGACAATGAGCAGTTCTTC

j_gene: TRBJ1-4
len: 17
abundance: few
v_gene: TRBV27
d_gene: TRBD1
CDR3aa: CASSRTGWAMVSEKLFF
CDR3nt: TGTGCCAGCAGTCGGACAGGGTGGGCGATGGTTAGTGAAAAACTGTTTTTT

j_gene: TRBJ2-1
len: 13
abundance: NA
v_gene: TRBV29-1
d_gene: NA
CDR3aa: CSVEKQTYNEQFF
CDR3nt: TGCAGCGTTGAAAAACAGACCTACAATGAGCAGTTCTTC

j_gene: TRBJ1-2
len: 16
abundance: once
v_gene: TRBV19
d_gene: TRBD1
CDR3aa: CASSIIPGQGFYGYTF
CDR3nt: TGTGCCAGTAGTATTATTCCGGGACAGGGGTTCTATGGCTACACCTTC

j_gene: TRBJ2-2
len: 13
abundance: NA
v_gene: TRBV19
d_gene: NA
CDR3aa: CASSDYNTGELFF
CDR3nt: TGTGCCAGTAGTGACTACAACACCGGGGAGCTGTTTTTT

j_gene: TRBJ1-2
len: 16
abundance: NA
v_gene: TRBV28
d_gene: NA
CDR3aa: CASSLFYRQELYGYTF
CDR3nt: TGTGCCAGCAGTTTGTTCTACAGACAGGAGCTCTATGGCTACACCTTC

j_gene: TRBJ1-2
len: 15
abundance: few
v_gene: TRBV25-1
d_gene: NA
CDR3aa: CASSFGQGPNYGYTF
CDR3nt: TGTGCCAGCAGTTTCGGGCAGGGTCCCAACTATGGCTACACCTTC

j_gene: TRBJ2-2
len: 15
abundance: once
v_gene: TRBV4-3
d_gene: NA
CDR3aa: CASSQSGSNTGELFF
CDR3nt: TGCGCCAGCAGCCAGTCGGGATCGAACACCGGGGAGCTGTTTTTT